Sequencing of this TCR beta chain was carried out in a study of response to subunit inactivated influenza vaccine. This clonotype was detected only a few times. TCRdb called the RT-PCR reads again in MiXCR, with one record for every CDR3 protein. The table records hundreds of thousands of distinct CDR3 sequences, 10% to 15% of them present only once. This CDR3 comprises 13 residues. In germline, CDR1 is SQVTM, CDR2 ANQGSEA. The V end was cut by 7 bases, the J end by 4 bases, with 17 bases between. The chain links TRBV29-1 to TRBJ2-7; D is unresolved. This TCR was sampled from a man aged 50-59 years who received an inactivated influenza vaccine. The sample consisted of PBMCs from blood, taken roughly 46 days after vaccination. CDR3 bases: TGCAGCGCAAGAGTAACGGACGGTTACGAGCAGTACTTC. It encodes CSARVTDGYEQYF.